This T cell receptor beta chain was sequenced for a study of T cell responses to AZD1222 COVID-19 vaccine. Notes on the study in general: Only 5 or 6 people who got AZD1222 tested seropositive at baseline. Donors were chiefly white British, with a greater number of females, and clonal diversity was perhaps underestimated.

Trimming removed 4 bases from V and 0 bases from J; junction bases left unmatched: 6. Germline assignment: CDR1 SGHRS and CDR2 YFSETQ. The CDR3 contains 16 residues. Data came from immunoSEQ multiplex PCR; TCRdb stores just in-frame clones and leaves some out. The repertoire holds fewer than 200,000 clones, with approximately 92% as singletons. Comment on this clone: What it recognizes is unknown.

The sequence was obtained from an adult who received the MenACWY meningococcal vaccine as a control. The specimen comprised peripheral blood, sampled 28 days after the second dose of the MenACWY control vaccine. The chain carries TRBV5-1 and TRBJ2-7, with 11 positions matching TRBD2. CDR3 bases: TGCGCCAGCAGCCACACCGGGACTAGCGGCTCCTACGAGCAGTACTTC. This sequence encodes CASSHTGTSGSYEQYF.